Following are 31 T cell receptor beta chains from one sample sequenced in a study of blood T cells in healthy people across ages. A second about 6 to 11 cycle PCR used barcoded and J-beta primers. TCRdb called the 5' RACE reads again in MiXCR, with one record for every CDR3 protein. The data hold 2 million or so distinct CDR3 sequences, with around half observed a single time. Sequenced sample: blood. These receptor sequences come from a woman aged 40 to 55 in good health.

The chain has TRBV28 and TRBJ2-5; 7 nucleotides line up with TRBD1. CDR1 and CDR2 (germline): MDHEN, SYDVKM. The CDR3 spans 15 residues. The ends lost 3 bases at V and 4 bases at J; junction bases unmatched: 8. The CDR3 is CASSFQGRGPETQYF. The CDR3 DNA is TGTGCCAGCAGTTTTCAGGGAAGGGGGCCAGAGACCCAGTACTTC. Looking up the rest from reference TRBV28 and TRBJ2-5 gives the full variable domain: DVKVTQSSRYLVKRTGEKVFLECVQDMDHENMFWYRQDPGLGLRLIYFSYDVKMKEKGDIPEGYSVSREKKERFSLILESASTNQTSMYLCASSFQGRGPETQYFGPGTRLLVL.

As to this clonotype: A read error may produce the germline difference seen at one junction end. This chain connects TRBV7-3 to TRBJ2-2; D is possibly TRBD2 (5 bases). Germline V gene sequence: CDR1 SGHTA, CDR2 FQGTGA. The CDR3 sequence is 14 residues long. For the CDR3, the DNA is TGTGCCAGCAGCTTATCGGGGAACTCCGGGGAGCTGTTTTTT. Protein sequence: CASSLSGNSGELFF.

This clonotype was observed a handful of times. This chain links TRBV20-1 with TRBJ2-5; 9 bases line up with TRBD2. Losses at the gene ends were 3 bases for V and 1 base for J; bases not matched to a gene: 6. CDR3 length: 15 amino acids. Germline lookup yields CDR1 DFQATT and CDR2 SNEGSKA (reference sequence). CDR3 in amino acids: CSASRAGGTQETQYF. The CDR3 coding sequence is TGCAGTGCTAGTAGAGCGGGGGGAACCCAAGAGACCCAGTACTTC.

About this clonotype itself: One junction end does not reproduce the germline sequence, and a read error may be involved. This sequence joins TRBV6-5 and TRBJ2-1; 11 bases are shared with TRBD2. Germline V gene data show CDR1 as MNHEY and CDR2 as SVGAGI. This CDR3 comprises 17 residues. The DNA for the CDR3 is TGTGCCAGCAGCTTCTCTAGCGGGGGGAGCTCCTACAATGAGCGGTTCTTC. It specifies CASSFSSGGSSYNERFF.

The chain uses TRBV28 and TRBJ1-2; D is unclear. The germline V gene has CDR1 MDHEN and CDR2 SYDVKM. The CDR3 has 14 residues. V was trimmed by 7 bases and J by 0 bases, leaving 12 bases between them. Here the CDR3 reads CASNAPGPNYGYTF. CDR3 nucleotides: TGTGCCAGCAACGCGCCGGGTCCTAACTATGGCTACACCTTC.

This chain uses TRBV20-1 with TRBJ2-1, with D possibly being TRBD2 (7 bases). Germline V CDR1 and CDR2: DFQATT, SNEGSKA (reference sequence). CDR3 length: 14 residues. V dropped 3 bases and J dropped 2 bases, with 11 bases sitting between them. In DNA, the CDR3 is TGCAGTGCTAGCGGGGGGCCCGCCTACAATGAGCAGTTCTTC. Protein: CSASGGPAYNEQFF.

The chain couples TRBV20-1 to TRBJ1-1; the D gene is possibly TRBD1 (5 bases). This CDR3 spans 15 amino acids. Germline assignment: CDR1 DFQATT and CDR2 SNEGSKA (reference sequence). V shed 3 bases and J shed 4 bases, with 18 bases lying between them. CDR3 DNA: TGCAGTGCTAGGGTTCATGGGGGGGTGGGCACTGAAGCTTTCTTT. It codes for CSARVHGGVGTEAFF.

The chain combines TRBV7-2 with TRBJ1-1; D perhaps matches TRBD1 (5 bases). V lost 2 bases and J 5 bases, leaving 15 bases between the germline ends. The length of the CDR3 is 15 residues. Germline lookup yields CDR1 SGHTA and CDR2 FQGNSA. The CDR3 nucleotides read TGTGCCAGCAGCTTATTGGCAGGGCAAGATACTGAAGCTTTCTTT. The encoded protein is CASSLLAGQDTEAFF.

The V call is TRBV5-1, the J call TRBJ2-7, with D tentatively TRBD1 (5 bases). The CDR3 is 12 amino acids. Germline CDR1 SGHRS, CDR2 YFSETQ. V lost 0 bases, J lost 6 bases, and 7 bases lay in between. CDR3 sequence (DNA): TGCGCCAGCAGCTTGGCTGACAGCGAGCAGTACTTC. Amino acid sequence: CASSLADSEQYF.

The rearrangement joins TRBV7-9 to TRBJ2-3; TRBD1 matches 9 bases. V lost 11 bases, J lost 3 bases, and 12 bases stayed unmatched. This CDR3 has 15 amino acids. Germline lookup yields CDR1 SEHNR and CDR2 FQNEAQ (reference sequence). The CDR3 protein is CASGPRDRETDTQYF. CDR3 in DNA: TGTGCCTCGGGACCTCGGGACAGGGAGACAGATACGCAGTATTTT.

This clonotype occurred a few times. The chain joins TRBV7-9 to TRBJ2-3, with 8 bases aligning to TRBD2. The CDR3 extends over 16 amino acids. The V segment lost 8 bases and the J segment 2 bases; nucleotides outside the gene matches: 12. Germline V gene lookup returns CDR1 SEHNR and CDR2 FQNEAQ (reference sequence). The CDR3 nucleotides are TGTGCCAGCGGCAGAGGTGGCGGGGGGCACACAGATACGCAGTATTTT. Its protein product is CASGRGGGGHTDTQYF.

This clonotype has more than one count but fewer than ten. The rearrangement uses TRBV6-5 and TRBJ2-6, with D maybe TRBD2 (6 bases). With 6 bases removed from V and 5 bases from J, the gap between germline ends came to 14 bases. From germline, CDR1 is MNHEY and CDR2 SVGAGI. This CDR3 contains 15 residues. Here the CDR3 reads CASRPPGDWANVLTF. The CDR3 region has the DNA TGTGCCAGCAGACCCCCGGGGGACTGGGCCAACGTCCTGACTTTC.

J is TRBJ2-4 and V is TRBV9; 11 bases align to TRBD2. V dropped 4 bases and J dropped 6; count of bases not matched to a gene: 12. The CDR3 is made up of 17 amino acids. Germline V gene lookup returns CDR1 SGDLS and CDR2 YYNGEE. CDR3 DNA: TGTGCCAGCAGCCCCCGAGGTAGCGGGGGGGCGATAAACATTCAGTACTTC. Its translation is CASSPRGSGGAINIQYF. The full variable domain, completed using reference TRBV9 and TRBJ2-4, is DSGVTQTPKHLITATGQRVTLRCSPRSGDLSVYWYQQSLDQGLQFLIQYYNGEERAKGNILERFSAQQFPDLHSELNLSSLELGDSALYFCASSPRGSGGAINIQYFGAGTRLSVL.

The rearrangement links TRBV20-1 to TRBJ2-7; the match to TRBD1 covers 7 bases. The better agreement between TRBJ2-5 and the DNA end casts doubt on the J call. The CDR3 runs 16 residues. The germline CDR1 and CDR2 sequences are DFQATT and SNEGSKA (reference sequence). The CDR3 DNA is TGCAGTGGGGGATTAACAACGAGGGGGCCTAAAGAGACCCAGTACTTC. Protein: CSGGLTTRGPKETQYF.

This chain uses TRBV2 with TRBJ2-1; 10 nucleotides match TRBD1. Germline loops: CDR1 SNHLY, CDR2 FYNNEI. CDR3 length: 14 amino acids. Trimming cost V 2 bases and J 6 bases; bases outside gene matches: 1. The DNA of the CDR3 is TGTGCCAGCAGTGAACGGACAGGGGGCAATGAGCAGTTCTTC. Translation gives CASSERTGGNEQFF.

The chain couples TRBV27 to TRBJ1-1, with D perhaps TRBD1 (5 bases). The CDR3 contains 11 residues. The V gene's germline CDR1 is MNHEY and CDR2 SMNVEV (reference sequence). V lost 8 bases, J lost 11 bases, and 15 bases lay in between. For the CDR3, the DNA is TGTGCCAGCGGACAATCCATCGGGGCTTTCTTT. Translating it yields CASGQSIGAFF.

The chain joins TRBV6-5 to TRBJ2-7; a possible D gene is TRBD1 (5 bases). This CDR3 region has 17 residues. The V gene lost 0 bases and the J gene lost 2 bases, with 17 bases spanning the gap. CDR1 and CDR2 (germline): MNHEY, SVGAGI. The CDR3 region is CASSYSSGSQGAYEQYF. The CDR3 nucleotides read TGTGCCAGCAGTTACTCGTCGGGCAGCCAAGGGGCCTACGAGCAGTACTTC.

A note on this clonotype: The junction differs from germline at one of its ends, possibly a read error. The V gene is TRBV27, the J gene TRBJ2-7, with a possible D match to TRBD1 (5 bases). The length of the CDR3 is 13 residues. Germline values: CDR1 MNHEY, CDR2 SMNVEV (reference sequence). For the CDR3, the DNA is TGCGCCGGCAGTTGGACATCGTCCTACGAGCAGTACTTC. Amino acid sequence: CAGSWTSSYEQYF.

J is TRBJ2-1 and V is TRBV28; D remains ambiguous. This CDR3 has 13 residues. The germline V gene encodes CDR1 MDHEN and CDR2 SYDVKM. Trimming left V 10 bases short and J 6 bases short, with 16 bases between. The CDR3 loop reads CATLDSFFNEQFF. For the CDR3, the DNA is TGTGCCACCCTCGATTCGTTTTTCAATGAGCAGTTCTTC.

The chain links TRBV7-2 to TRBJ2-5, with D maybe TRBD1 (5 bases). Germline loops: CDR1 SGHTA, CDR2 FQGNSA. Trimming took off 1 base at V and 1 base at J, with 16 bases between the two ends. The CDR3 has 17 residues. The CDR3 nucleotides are TGTGCCAGCAGCTTAGAGGCCTACAGGCTCTCCCAAGAGACCCAGTACTTC. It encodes CASSLEAYRLSQETQYF.

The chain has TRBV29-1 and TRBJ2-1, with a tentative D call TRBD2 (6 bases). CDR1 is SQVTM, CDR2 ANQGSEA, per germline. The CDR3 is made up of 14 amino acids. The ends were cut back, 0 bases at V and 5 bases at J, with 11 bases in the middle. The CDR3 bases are TGCAGCGTTGAAGAGGGAGCGGGTGACAATGAGCAGTTCTTC. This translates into CSVEEGAGDNEQFF.

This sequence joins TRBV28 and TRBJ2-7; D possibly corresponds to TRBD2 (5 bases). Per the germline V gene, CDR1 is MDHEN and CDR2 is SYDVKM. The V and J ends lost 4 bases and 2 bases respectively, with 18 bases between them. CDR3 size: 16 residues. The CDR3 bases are TGTGCCAGCAGTTCATTCGGGGTGAGCGGAGCCTACGAGCAGTACTTC. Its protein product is CASSSFGVSGAYEQYF.

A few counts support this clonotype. In nucleotides, the CDR3 is TGTGCCAGCAGCATTACCACCCCTCCGGGACAGGGCTACGAGCAGTACTTC. It translates to CASSITTPPGQGYEQYF. The chain employs TRBV7-2 and TRBJ2-7, with 9 bases fitting TRBD1. Per the germline V gene, CDR1 is SGHTA and CDR2 is FQGNSA. The trim removed 5 bases at V and 3 bases at J, leaving 14 bases unmatched. The CDR3 length is 17 residues.

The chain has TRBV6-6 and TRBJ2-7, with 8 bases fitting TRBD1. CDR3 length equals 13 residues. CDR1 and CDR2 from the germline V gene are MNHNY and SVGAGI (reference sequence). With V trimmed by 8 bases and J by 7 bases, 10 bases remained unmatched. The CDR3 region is CASRDRGDSEQYF. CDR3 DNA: TGTGCCAGCCGTGACAGGGGAGATTCAGAGCAGTACTTC.

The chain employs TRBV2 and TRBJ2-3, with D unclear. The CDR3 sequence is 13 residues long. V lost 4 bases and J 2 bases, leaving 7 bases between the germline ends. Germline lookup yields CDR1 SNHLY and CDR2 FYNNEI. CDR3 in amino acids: CASSGSFTDTQYF. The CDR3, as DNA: TGTGCCAGCAGTGGATCCTTCACAGATACGCAGTATTTT.

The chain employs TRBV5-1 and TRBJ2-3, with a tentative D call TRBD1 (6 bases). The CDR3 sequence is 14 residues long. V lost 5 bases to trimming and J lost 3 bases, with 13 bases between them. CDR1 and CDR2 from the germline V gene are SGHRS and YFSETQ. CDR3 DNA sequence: TGCGCCAGCAGGTCACAGGGCCAGACAGATACGCAGTATTTT. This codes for CASRSQGQTDTQYF. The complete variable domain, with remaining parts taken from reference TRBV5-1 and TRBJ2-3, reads KAGVTQTPRYLIKTRGQQVTLSCSPISGHRSVSWYQQTPGQGLQFLFEYFSETQRNKGNFPGRFSGRQFSNSRSEMNVSTLELGDSALYLCASRSQGQTDTQYFGPGTRLTVL.

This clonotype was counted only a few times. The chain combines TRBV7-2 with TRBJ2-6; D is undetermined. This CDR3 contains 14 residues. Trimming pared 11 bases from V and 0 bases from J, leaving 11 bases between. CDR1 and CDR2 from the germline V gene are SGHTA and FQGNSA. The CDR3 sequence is CAGGVGSGANVLTF. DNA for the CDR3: TGTGCCGGTGGAGTGGGCTCTGGGGCCAACGTCCTGACTTTC.

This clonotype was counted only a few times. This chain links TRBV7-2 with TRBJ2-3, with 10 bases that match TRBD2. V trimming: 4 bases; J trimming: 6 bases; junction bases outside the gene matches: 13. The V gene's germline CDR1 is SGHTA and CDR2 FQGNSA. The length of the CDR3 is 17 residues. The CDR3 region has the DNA TGTGCCAGCAGCTGGGTTGGGCTAGCGGGGGTAGCGGATACGCAGTATTTT. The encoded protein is CASSWVGLAGVADTQYF.

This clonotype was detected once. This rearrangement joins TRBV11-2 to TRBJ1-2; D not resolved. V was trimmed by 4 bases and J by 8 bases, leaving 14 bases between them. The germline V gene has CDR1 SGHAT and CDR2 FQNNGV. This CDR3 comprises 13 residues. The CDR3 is CASSSLGRMGYTF. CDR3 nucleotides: TGTGCCAGCAGCTCCTTGGGCCGTATGGGCTACACCTTC. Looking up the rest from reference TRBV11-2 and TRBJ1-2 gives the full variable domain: EAGVAQSPRYKIIEKRQSVAFWCNPISGHATLYWYQQILGQGPKLLIQFQNNGVVDDSQLPKDRFSAERLKGVDSTLKIQPAKLEDSAVYLCASSSLGRMGYTFGSGTRLTVV.

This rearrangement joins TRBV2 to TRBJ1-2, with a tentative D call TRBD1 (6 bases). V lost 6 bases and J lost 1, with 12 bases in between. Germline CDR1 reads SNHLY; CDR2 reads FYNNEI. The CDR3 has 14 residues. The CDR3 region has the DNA TGTGCCAGCAGCGACCCAGGGGATAACTATGGCTACACCTTC. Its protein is CASSDPGDNYGYTF.

In nucleotides, the CDR3 is TGTGCCAGCAGTTTTAATAGCGGGGCTGGGAGTACGCAGTATTTT. Translated: CASSFNSGAGSTQYF. This chain connects TRBV12-3 or TRBV12-4 to TRBJ2-3; 8 bases line up with TRBD2. There are 15 residues in the CDR3. V was pared by 3 bases and J by 8 bases, with 10 bases of the junction left unmatched.